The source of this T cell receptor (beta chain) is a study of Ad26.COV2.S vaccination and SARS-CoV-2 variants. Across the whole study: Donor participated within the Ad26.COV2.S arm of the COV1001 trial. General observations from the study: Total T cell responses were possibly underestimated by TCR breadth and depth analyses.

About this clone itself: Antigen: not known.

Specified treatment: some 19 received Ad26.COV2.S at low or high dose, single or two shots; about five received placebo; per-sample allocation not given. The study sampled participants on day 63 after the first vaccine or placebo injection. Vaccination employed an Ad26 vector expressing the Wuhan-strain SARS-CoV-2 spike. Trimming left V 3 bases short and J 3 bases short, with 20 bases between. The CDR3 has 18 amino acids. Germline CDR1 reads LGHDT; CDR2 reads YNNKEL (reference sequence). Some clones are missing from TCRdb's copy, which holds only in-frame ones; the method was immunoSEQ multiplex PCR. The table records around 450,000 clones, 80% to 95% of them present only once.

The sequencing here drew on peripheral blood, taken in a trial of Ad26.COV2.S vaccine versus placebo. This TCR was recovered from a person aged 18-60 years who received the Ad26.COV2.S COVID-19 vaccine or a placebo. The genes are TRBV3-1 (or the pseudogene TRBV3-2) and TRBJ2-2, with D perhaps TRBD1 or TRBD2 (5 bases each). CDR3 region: CASSQLPGLSPYTGELFF. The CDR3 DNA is TGTGCCAGCAGCCAGCTCCCGGGGCTTAGCCCTTACACCGGGGAGCTGTTTTTT.